The present T cell receptor (beta chain) was sequenced within a study of CD8+ T cells in alopecia areata. Study-level background: Treated patients were given oral tofacitinib, which was dosed at 5 to 10 mg twice daily. For 6 to 18 months, tofacitinib was taken, and 6 months off drug followed.

Treatment in this sample: oral pan-JAK inhibitor, 5-10 mg twice daily. The CDR3 length is 13 residues. V dropped 4 bases and J dropped 1 base, with 7 bases sitting between them. In germline, CDR1 is SGHTA, CDR2 FQGNSA. RNA extraction was followed by reverse transcription into cDNA, which acted as the sequencing template. The assay was immunoSEQ multiplex PCR, and TCRdb's table has in-frame clones only and misses some. The profile shows approximately 210,000 clones, around three fifths of them singletons. This clonotype was obtained from a human donor with alopecia areata. The sequenced sample was CD4+ T cells sorted from blood, obtained at week 4, from a patient treated with tofacitinib. The chain carries TRBV7-2 and TRBJ2-5; D is unclear. The CDR3 DNA reads as TGTGCCAGCAGCTCCCCCGTCCAAGAGACCCAGTACTTC. Protein product: CASSSPVQETQYF.